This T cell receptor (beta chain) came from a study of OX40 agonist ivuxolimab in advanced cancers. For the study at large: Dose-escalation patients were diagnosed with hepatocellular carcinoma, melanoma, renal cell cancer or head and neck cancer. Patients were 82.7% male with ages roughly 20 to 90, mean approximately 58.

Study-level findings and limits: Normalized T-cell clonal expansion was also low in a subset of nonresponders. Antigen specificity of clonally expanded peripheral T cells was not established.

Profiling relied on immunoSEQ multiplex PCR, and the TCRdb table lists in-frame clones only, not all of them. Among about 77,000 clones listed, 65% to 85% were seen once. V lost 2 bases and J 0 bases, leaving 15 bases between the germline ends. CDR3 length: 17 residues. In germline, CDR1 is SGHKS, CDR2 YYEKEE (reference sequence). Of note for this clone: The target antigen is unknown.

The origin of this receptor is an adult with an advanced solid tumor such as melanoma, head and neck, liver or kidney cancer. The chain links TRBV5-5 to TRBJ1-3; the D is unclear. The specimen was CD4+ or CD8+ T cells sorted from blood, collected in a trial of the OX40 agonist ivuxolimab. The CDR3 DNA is TGTGCCAGCAGCTTCCGGCAGGCCTTATTCTCTGGAAACACCATATATTTT. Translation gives CASSFRQALFSGNTIYF.